These T cell receptor beta chains were read from a single sample in a study of cytomegalovirus exposure and HLA in healthy donors. Assay used: immunoSEQ multiplex PCR; TCRdb lists only in-frame clones, some missing. Seen in this sample are more than 45,000 clones; the ten most common clones hold about 15%. The sequencing input was PBMCs. The receptors were sampled from a male donor in good health and CMV-seronegative. The CDR3 runs from the conserved cysteine through the conserved F or W. The order of the fields is V gene, D gene, J gene, CDR3 protein, CDR3 DNA. The D gene is left open where the match is weak.

v_call: TRBV29-1; d_call: TRBD1; j_call: TRBJ1-4; cdr3_aa: CSARTGGGSEKLFF; cdr3_nt: TGCAGCGCACGGACAGGGGGCGGGAGTGAAAAACTGTTTTTT
v_call: TRBV5-1; d_call: TRBD2; j_call: TRBJ2-3; cdr3_aa: CASSLELAGPLSTDTQYF; cdr3_nt: TGCGCCAGCAGCTTGGAGCTAGCGGGGCCACTTAGCACAGATACGCAGTATTTT
v_call: TRBV6-5; d_call: -; j_call: TRBJ1-3; cdr3_aa: CASSYSKTVGGNTIYF; cdr3_nt: TGTGCCAGCAGTTACTCGAAGACAGTAGGTGGAAACACCATATATTTT
v_call: TRBV5-4; d_call: TRBD1; j_call: TRBJ1-2; cdr3_aa: CASSLVGQEYGYTF; cdr3_nt: TGTGCCAGCAGCTTGGTGGGACAGGAGTATGGCTACACCTTC
v_call: TRBV18; d_call: -; j_call: TRBJ1-2; cdr3_aa: CASSPEDTLAYTF; cdr3_nt: TGTGCCAGCTCACCCGAGGACACTCTGGCCTACACCTTC
v_call: TRBV27; d_call: -; j_call: TRBJ1-2; cdr3_aa: CASSPAGANYGYTF; cdr3_nt: TGTGCCAGCAGTCCGGCAGGGGCTAACTATGGCTACACCTTC
v_call: TRBV4-2; d_call: -; j_call: TRBJ1-1; cdr3_aa: CASSQISRGARNTEAFF; cdr3_nt: TGTGCCAGCAGCCAAATTTCGCGTGGGGCGCGGAACACTGAAGCTTTCTTT
v_call: TRBV5-1; d_call: TRBD1; j_call: TRBJ2-1; cdr3_aa: CASSSQSTGGDNEQFF; cdr3_nt: TGCGCCAGCAGCTCACAATCGACAGGGGGTGACAATGAGCAGTTCTTC
v_call: TRBV9; d_call: TRBD1; j_call: TRBJ1-4; cdr3_aa: CASSSPGQGREKLFF; cdr3_nt: TGTGCCAGCAGCTCCCCGGGACAGGGTCGTGAAAAACTGTTTTTT
v_call: TRBV5-1; d_call: -; j_call: TRBJ2-1; cdr3_aa: CASSTLGRGRVNEQFF; cdr3_nt: TGCGCCAGCAGCACCCTGGGCCGGGGTCGGGTCAATGAGCAGTTCTTC
v_call: TRBV6-5; d_call: TRBD1; j_call: TRBJ1-2; cdr3_aa: CASSYSQGAVYGYTF; cdr3_nt: TGTGCCAGCAGTTACTCACAGGGGGCCGTCTATGGCTACACCTTC
v_call: TRBV6-6; d_call: -; j_call: TRBJ1-1; cdr3_aa: CAIMGAITEAFF; cdr3_nt: TGTGCCATCATGGGGGCAATCACTGAAGCTTTCTTT
v_call: TRBV5-4; d_call: -; j_call: TRBJ1-1; cdr3_aa: CASSRGLGDTEAFF; cdr3_nt: TGTGCCAGCAGCAGAGGGCTTGGTGACACTGAAGCTTTCTTT
v_call: TRBV27; d_call: -; j_call: TRBJ1-2; cdr3_aa: CASSFKWGGTYGYTF; cdr3_nt: TGTGCCAGCAGTTTCAAGTGGGGGGGGACCTATGGCTACACCTTC
v_call: TRBV6-5; d_call: -; j_call: TRBJ1-1; cdr3_aa: CASRFSGGTEAFF; cdr3_nt: TGTGCCAGCAGATTCTCGGGGGGGACTGAAGCTTTCTTT
v_call: TRBV5-1; d_call: -; j_call: TRBJ2-7; cdr3_aa: CASSSSTGTYEQYF; cdr3_nt: TGCGCCAGCAGCTCCTCGACGGGGACCTACGAGCAGTACTTC